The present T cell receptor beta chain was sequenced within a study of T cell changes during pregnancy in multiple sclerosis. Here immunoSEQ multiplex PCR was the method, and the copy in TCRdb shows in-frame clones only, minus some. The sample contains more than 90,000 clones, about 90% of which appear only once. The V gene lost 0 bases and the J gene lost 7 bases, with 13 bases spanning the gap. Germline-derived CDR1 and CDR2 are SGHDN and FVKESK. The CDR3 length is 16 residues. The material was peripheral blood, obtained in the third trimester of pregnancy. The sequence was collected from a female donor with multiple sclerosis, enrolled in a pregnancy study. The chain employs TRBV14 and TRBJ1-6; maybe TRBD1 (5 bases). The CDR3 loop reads CASSQDQRGSNSPLHF. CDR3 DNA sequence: TGTGCCAGCAGCCAAGATCAAAGGGGTTCCAATTCACCCCTCCACTTT. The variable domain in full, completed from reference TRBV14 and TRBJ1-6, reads EAGVTQFPSHSVIEKGQTVTLRCDPISGHDNLYWYRRVMGKEIKFLLHFVKESKQDESGMPNNRFLAERTGGTYSTLKVQPAELEDSGVYFCASSQDQRGSNSPLHFGNGTRLTVT.